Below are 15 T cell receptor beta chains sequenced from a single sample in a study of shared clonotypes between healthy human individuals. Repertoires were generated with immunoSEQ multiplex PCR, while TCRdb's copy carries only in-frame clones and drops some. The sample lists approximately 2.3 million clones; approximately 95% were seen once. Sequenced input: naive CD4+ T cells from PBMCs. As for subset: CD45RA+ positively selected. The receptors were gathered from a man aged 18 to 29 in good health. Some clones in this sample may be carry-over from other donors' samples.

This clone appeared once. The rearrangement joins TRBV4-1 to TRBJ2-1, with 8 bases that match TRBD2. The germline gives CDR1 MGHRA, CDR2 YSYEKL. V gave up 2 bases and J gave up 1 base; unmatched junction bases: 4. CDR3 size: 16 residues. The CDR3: CASSQPASGSYNEQFF. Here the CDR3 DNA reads TGCGCCAGCAGCCAACCTGCTAGCGGGTCCTACAATGAGCAGTTCTTC.

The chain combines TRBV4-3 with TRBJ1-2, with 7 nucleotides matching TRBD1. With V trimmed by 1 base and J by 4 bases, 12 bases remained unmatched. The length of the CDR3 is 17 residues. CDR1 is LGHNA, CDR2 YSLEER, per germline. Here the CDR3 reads CASSQGTTGTVIYGYTF. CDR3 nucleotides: TGCGCCAGCAGCCAAGGCACCACGGGGACAGTAATCTATGGCTACACCTTC.

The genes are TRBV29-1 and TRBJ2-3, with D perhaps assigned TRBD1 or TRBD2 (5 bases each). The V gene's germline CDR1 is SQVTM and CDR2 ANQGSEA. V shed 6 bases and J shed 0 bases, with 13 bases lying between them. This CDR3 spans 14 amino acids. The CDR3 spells CSVRDLLSTDTQYF. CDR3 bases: TGCAGCGTCCGGGACCTTCTGAGCACAGATACGCAGTATTTT.

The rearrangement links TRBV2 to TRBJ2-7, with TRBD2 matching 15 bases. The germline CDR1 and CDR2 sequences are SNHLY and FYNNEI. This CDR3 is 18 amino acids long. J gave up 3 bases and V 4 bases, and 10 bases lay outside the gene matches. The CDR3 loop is CASSGTSGRAPYHYEQYF. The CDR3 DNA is TGTGCCAGCAGTGGGACTAGCGGGAGGGCCCCATACCACTACGAGCAGTACTTC. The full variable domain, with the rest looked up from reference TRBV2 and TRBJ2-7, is EPEVTQTPSHQVTQMGQEVILRCVPISNHLYFYWYRQILGQKVEFLVSFYNNEISEKSEIFDDQFSVERPDGSNFTLKIRSTKLEDSAMYFCASSGTSGRAPYHYEQYFGPGTRLTVT.

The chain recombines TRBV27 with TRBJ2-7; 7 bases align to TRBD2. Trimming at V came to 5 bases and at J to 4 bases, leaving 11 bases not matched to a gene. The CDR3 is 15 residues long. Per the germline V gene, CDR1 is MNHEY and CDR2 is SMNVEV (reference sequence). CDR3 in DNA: TGTGCCAGCAGTGGGCGGGGGACGGTCTTATACGAGCAGTACTTC. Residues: CASSGRGTVLYEQYF.

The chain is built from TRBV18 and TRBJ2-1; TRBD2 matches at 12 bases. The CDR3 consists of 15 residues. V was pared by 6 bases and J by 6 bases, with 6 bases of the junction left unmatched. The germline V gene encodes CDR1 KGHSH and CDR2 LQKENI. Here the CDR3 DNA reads TGTGCCAGCTCGTACGGACTAGCGGGACTCAATGAGCAGTTCTTC. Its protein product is CASSYGLAGLNEQFF.

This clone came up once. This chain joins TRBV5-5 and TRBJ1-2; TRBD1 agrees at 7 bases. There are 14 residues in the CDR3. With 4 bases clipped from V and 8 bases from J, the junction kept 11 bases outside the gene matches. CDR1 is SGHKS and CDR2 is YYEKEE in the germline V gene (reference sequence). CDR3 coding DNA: TGTGCCAGCAGCGCCCAACAGGGGATGGACGGCTACACCTTC. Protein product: CASSAQQGMDGYTF.

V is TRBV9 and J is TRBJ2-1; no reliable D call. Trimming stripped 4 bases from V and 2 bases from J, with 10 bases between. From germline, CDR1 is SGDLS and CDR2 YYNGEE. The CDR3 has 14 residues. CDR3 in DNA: TGTGCCAGCAGCCTCCACGGCCCCTACAATGAGCAGTTCTTC. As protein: CASSLHGPYNEQFF.

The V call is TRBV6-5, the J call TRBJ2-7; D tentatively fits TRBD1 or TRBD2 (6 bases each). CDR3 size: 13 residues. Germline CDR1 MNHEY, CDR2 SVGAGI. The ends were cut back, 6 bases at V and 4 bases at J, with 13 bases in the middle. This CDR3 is CASRVGGQYEQYF. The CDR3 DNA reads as TGTGCCAGCAGGGTGGGGGGCCAGTACGAGCAGTACTTC.

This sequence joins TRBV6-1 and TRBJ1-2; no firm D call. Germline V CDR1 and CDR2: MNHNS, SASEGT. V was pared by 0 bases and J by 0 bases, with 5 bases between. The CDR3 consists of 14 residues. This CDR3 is CASSEALANYGYTF. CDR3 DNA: TGTGCCAGCAGTGAAGCATTAGCTAACTATGGCTACACCTTC.

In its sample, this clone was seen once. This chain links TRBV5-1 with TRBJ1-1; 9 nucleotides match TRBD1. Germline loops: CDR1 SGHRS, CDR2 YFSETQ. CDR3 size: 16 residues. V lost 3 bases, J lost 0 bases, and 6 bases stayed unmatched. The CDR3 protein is CASSSTGGGMNTEAFF. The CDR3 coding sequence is TGCGCCAGCAGCTCCACAGGGGGCGGGATGAACACTGAAGCTTTCTTT.

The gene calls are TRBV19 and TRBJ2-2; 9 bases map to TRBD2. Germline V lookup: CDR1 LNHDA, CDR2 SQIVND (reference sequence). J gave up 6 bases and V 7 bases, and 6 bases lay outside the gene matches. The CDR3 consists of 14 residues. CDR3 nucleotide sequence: TGTGCCAGTATACGGCTAGCGGGACCCGGGGAGCTGTTTTTT. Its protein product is CASIRLAGPGELFF.

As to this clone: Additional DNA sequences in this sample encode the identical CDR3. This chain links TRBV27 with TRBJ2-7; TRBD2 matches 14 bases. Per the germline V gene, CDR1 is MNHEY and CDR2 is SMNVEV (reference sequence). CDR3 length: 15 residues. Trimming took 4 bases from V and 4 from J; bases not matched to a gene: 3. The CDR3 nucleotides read TGTGCCAGCAGTTCCCGGACTAGCGGGAGGTACGAGCAGTACTTC. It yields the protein CASSSRTSGRYEQYF.

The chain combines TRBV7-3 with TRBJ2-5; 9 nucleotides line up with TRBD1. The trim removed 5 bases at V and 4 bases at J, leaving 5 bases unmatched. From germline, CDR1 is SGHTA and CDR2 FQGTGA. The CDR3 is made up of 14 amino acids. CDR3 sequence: CASSLQGARETQYF. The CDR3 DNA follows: TGTGCCAGCAGCCTACAGGGGGCCCGAGAGACCCAGTACTTC.

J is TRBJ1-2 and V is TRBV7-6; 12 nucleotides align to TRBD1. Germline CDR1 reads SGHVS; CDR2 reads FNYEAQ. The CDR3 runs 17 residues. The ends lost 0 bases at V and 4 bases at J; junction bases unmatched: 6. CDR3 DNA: TGTGCCAGCAGCTTAGCGGGAGGGACAGGGGGCACCTATGGCTACACCTTC. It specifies CASSLAGGTGGTYGYTF.